Following are 7 T cell receptor beta chains from one sample sequenced in a study of T cell responses to AZD1222 COVID-19 vaccine. Produced via immunoSEQ multiplex PCR; TCRdb's table is partial and in-frame only. The table includes about 100,000 clones, 85% to 95% detected once. The material was peripheral blood, obtained on day 0 of AZD1222 vaccination. The receptors come from an adult in good health.

This chain links TRBV18 with TRBJ1-5, with D perhaps matching TRBD1 (5 bases). Germline V gives CDR1 KGHSH, CDR2 LQKENI. This CDR3 has 17 amino acids. Trimming left V 4 bases short and J 6 bases short, with 22 bases between. The chain's CDR3 is CASSLYKSGAGIQPQHF. CDR3 DNA: TGTGCCAGCTCACTTTATAAATCCGGGGCGGGTATTCAGCCCCAGCATTTT.

The chain has TRBV11-2 and TRBJ1-6; D remains unclear. Trimming left V 3 bases short and J 3 bases short, with 9 bases between. Germline values: CDR1 SGHAT, CDR2 FQNNGV. CDR3 size: 15 residues. The CDR3 DNA is TGTGCCAGCAGCTTGGAACTGATCTATAATTCACCCCTCCACTTT. Translating gives CASSLELIYNSPLHF.

The CDR3 nucleotides are TGTGCCAGCAGCCCAGGCAGGCCAGGGCGCGATGAGCAGTTCTTC. This gives the protein CASSPGRPGRDEQFF. The genes are TRBV7-6 and TRBJ2-1, with TRBD1 as a possible D gene (5 bases). CDR1 is SGHVS and CDR2 is FNYEAQ in the germline V gene. This CDR3 contains 15 residues. V shed 5 bases and J shed 8 bases, with 19 bases lying between them.

This clone was detected only a few times. The J gene is TRBJ2-1, the V gene TRBV9; D perhaps matches TRBD2 (6 bases). V was pared by 0 bases and J by 8 bases, with 15 bases between. The CDR3 sequence is 15 residues long. The V gene's germline CDR1 is SGDLS and CDR2 YYNGEE. The CDR3 bases are TGTGCCAGCAGCGTAGGAGGCAGGTGGAGGGATGAGCAGTTCTTC. Residues: CASSVGGRWRDEQFF.

The rearrangement links TRBV19 to TRBJ1-2; D might be TRBD1 (5 bases). Germline V gene sequence: CDR1 LNHDA, CDR2 SQIVND (reference sequence). Trimming removed 4 bases at V and 8 bases at J, with 17 bases between. CDR3 size: 14 residues. In DNA, the CDR3 is TGTGCCAGTAGTAACCCGGACATTCAATTGGGCTACACCTTC. Translated: CASSNPDIQLGYTF.

For the CDR3, the DNA is TGTGCTAGTGGTTTTGGGGATGGGCAGTTCTTC. Protein: CASGFGDGQFF. The chain couples TRBV12-5 to TRBJ2-1; D gene uncertain. Trimming took 3 bases from V and 12 from J, leaving 9 bases between them. This CDR3 contains 11 residues. Germline V gives CDR1 LGHNT, CDR2 FRNRAP.

This chain uses TRBV9 with TRBJ2-2; TRBD1 matches 7 bases. V was clipped by 5 bases and J by 6 bases; unmatched bases: 10. Germline values: CDR1 SGDLS, CDR2 YYNGEE. This CDR3 comprises 15 residues. CDR3 sequence: CASRGTVASSGELFF. In DNA form, the CDR3 reads TGTGCCAGCAGAGGGACAGTAGCATCGTCCGGGGAGCTGTTTTTT.